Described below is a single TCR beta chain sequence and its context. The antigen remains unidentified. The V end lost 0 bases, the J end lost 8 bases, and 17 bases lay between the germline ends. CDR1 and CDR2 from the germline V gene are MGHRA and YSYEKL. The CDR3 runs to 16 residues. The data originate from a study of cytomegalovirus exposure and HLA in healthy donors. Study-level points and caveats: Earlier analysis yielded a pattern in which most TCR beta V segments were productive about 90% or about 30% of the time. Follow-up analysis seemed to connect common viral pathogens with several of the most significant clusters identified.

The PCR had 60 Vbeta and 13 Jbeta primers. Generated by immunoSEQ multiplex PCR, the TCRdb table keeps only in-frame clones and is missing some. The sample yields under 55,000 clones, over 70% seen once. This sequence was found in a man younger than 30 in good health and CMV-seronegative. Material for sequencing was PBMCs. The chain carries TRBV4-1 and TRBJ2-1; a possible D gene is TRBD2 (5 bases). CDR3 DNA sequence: TGCGCCAGCAGCCAAGAGGATTTGAGCGGTGTAGATGAGCAGTTCTTC. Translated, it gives CASSQEDLSGVDEQFF.